This TCR beta chain was documented in a study of naive and memory T cell subsets. EMRA cells were CD45RA+CD27-, and effector memory cells CD45RA-CD27-. The study, taken as a whole, reports: No ground truth validated the naive and memory repertoire findings.

Comments on this clonotype: Its antigen remains unidentified.

CDR3 size: 12 residues. The germline gives CDR1 SGHAT, CDR2 FQNNGV. V trimming: 5 bases; J trimming: 9 bases; junction bases outside the gene matches: 7. Two oligonucleotides, mixed equimolar, formed the beta constant-region primer covering TRBC1 and TRBC2. An oligonucleotide with the SP2 primer and a 12-nucleotide UMI was ligated to the cDNA 3' end. TCRdb re-called the UMI-ligation and nested PCR reads with MiXCR, one entry per CDR3 protein. The data hold more than 35,000 distinct CDR3 sequences, with about an eighth observed a single time. Input material: effector memory CD4+ T cells from blood. Subset described: effector memory, CD45RA- CD27-. This clonotype was sampled from a human donor in good health. This chain links TRBV11-2 with TRBJ2-7; 7 bases line up with TRBD1. DNA of the CDR3: TGTGCCAGCAGCCCCCAAGACAGGGTGCAGTACTTC. This translates into CASSPQDRVQYF.